These 10 T cell receptor beta chains were all obtained from the same sample, sequenced in a study of siplizumab effects on memory and regulatory T cells. Repertoires were generated with immunoSEQ multiplex PCR, while TCRdb's copy carries only in-frame clones and drops some. Of some 100,000 clones detected, roughly 94% appear once; the ten largest clones hold approximately 1.2%. Sequenced sample: non-Treg CD4+ T cells sorted from blood. The origin of the receptors is a human donor in good health.

This clone was seen a single time. The genes are TRBV5-4 and TRBJ2-1, with no clear D. The CDR3 runs 15 residues. Trimming cost V 0 bases and J 0 bases, with 7 bases left between them. CDR1 and CDR2 from the germline V gene are SGHNT and YYREEE (reference sequence). The CDR3 DNA is TGTGCCAGCAGCTTGGGCGTGGTCTCCTACAATGAGCAGTTCTTC. Translated, it gives CASSLGVVSYNEQFF.

V and J are TRBV5-1 and TRBJ1-2; no reliable D call. Germline V gives CDR1 SGHRS, CDR2 YFSETQ. Deletions cut 4 bases from V and 5 bases from J, with 12 bases between. This CDR3 has 13 amino acids. This CDR3 reads CASSPGHKYGYTF. The CDR3 DNA reads TGCGCCAGCAGCCCCGGGCACAAATATGGCTACACCTTC.

The chain combines TRBV11-3 with TRBJ2-6; 7 nucleotides align to TRBD1. V trimming: 5 bases; J trimming: 2 bases; junction bases outside the gene matches: 3. The CDR3 covers 15 residues. The germline CDR1 and CDR2 sequences are SGHNT and YENEEA. The CDR3 here is CASSATGTGANVLTF. CDR3 DNA: TGTGCCAGCAGCGCGACAGGGACTGGGGCCAACGTCCTGACTTTC.

The chain has TRBV15 and TRBJ2-7; D is perhaps TRBD2 (5 bases). The ends were cut back, 0 bases at V and 4 bases at J, with 22 bases in the middle. The CDR3 is made up of 18 amino acids. Germline loops: CDR1 LNHNV, CDR2 YYDKDF (reference sequence). The CDR3 sequence is CATSRDLEGRVKGYEQYF. The CDR3 DNA is TGTGCCACCAGCAGAGATCTCGAAGGGAGAGTCAAAGGGTACGAGCAGTACTTC.

The chain has TRBV15 and TRBJ2-7, with 10 bases lining up with TRBD1. V lost 2 bases to trimming and J lost 0 bases; unmatched junction nucleotides: 4. The germline gives CDR1 LNHNV, CDR2 YYDKDF (reference sequence). This CDR3 is built from 16 residues. CDR3 loop: CATSRLDRGPSYEQYF. DNA for the CDR3: TGTGCCACCAGCAGACTTGACAGGGGGCCCTCCTACGAGCAGTACTTC.

J is TRBJ1-5 and V is TRBV27; D unresolved. V dropped 2 bases and J dropped 2 bases, with 10 bases sitting between them. Germline CDR1 and CDR2: MNHEY and SMNVEV (reference sequence). The CDR3 sequence is 15 residues long. The CDR3 protein is CASSLVPRGNQPQHF. CDR3 nucleotides: TGTGCCAGCAGTTTAGTACCTCGAGGCAATCAGCCCCAGCATTTT.

The CDR3 DNA follows: TGTGCCTGGTCGACCAGGTTGGGGTACGAGCAGTACTTC. It encodes CAWSTRLGYEQYF. The chain has TRBV30 and TRBJ2-7; unclear D gene. CDR1 and CDR2 (germline): GTSNPN, SVGIG (reference sequence). The CDR3 is 13 residues long. V gave up 5 bases and J gave up 4 bases, with 15 bases separating them.

The rearrangement uses TRBV23-1 and TRBJ2-7; D not certain. TRBV23-1 is sorted into the ORF group, with uncertain function. With 4 bases removed from V and 4 bases from J, the gap between germline ends came to 20 bases. The CDR3 is 16 amino acids. This CDR3 reads CASSLSVVNSKYEQYF. The CDR3 bases are TGCGCCAGCAGTCTATCTGTGGTGAACAGCAAGTACGAGCAGTACTTC.

The chain uses TRBV5-1 and TRBJ2-6; D not certain. The CDR3 runs to 15 residues. Germline CDR1 and CDR2: SGHRS and YFSETQ. V dropped 2 bases and J dropped 1 base, with 7 bases sitting between them. The chain's CDR3 is CASSFVGSGANVLTF. CDR3 sequence (DNA): TGCGCCAGCAGCTTTGTCGGATCTGGGGCCAACGTCCTGACTTTC.

V usage is TRBV5-4 and J usage is TRBJ2-2, with TRBD1 as a possible D gene (6 bases). The CDR3 has 15 residues. Trimming pared 4 bases from V and 4 bases from J, leaving 14 bases between. Looked up from germline, CDR1 is SGHNT and CDR2 is YYREEE (reference sequence). As DNA, the CDR3 is TGTGCCAGCAGCCCTAAAGGGGGTGGCACCGGGGAGCTGTTTTTT. This sequence encodes CASSPKGGGTGELFF.